A single sample is the source of the 10 T cell receptor beta chains below, sequenced in a study of T-cell memory formation after mild COVID-19. TCRdb analysed the 5' RACE reads with MiXCR anew, one entry per CDR3 protein. The sample has around 160,000 distinct CDR3 sequences, approximately 10% seen once. Sequencing was done on a sample of PBMCs or a T cell subset sorted from them (not recorded which). These receptors came from a young man who had mild COVID-19 (a few samples of this study predate the infection). Cell type and time point are not known.

This clonotype was picked up many times. The V and J genes are TRBV10-3 and TRBJ2-5; TRBD2 might be the D (6 bases). The CDR3 is made up of 14 amino acids. From germline, CDR1 is ENHRY and CDR2 SYGVKD. V lost 4 bases, J lost 4 bases, and 13 bases lay in between. The CDR3 loop is CAISGGIGRETQYF. The CDR3 nucleotides are TGTGCCATCAGTGGGGGGATCGGGAGAGAGACCCAGTACTTC.

A few counts support this clonotype. This rearrangement joins TRBV4-1 to TRBJ1-4; tentative D call: TRBD1 (6 bases). The CDR3 is 16 residues long. Trimming shortened V by 4 bases and J by 8 bases, and 20 bases separated the two germline ends. Germline V gives CDR1 MGHRA, CDR2 YSYEKL. CDR3 DNA: TGCGCCAGCAGCCGGAACTTCTTGGGGACACGAGAAAAACTGTTTTTT. Protein sequence: CASSRNFLGTREKLFF.

Only a few counts were recorded for this clonotype. The chain uses TRBV6-5 and TRBJ1-5; unclear D gene. Trimming pared 5 bases from V and 2 bases from J, leaving 10 bases between. The CDR3 contains 14 residues. From germline, CDR1 is MNHEY and CDR2 SVGAGI. In DNA form, the CDR3 reads TGTGCCAGCAGTGGGAAACGGGGCAATCAGCCCCAGCATTTT. Translating gives CASSGKRGNQPQHF.

This clonotype was seen only a few times. V gene TRBV28 combines with J gene TRBJ2-7; TRBD1 matches 8 bases. Germline lookup yields CDR1 MDHEN and CDR2 SYDVKM. V gave up 6 bases and J gave up 4 bases; unmatched junction bases: 8. This CDR3 is built from 14 residues. The CDR3 nucleotides are TGTGCCAGCAGGGCAGCATACAGGGGGTACGAGCAGTACGTC. Its translation is CASRAAYRGYEQYV.

This sequence joins TRBV11-3 and TRBJ2-5; 7 nucleotides agree with TRBD1. Germline lookup yields CDR1 SGHNT and CDR2 YENEEA. The CDR3 spans 13 residues. The V segment lost 3 bases and the J segment 9 bases; nucleotides outside the gene matches: 7. The DNA of the CDR3 is TGTGCCAGCAGCTTGGACAGGACTCCCCCCCAGTACTTC. It translates to CASSLDRTPPQYF.

At least ten counts were recorded for this clonotype. J is TRBJ2-2 and V is TRBV7-9; D ambiguous. The CDR3 sequence is 15 residues long. With 0 bases removed from V and 4 bases from J, the gap between germline ends came to 9 bases. Germline V CDR1 and CDR2: SEHNR, FQNEAQ (reference sequence). CDR3 residues: CASSLALRFTGELFF. The CDR3 DNA reads TGTGCCAGCAGCTTAGCCCTGAGGTTCACCGGGGAGCTGTTTTTT.

To note about this clonotype: Possible read error: a much larger clone is one base away. J is TRBJ2-5 and V is TRBV24-1; 9 bases match TRBD1. The V gene's germline CDR1 is KGHDR and CDR2 SFDVKD. There are 15 residues in the CDR3. CDR3 DNA sequence: TGTGCCACCAGTGAGGGGGGGACAGGGAAGGAGACCCGGTACTTC. Residues: CATSEGGTGKETRYF.

A few counts support this clonotype. The chain uses TRBV11-2 and TRBJ2-2; D unclear. CDR1 is SGHAT and CDR2 is FQNNGV in the germline V gene. This CDR3 is built from 13 residues. V dropped 4 bases and J dropped 4 bases, with 7 bases sitting between them. The CDR3 loop reads CASSSQSTGELFF. The CDR3 DNA sequence: TGTGCCAGCAGCTCTCAGTCCACCGGGGAGCTGTTTTTT.

This clonotype was seen repeatedly, ten times or more. One end of the junction is discordant with germline, which a read error may explain. V and J are TRBV12-3 or TRBV12-4 and TRBJ2-5; TRBD2 agrees at 12 bases. CDR3 length equals 13 residues. CDR3 residues: CASTNLAGGTPRF. CDR3 in DNA: TGTGCCAGCACTAACCTAGCGGGGGGGACCCCGAGGTTC.

This clonotype came up many times. The chain is built from TRBV7-6 and TRBJ1-5; no reliable D call. Germline V gene lookup returns CDR1 SGHVS and CDR2 FNYEAQ. The ends were cut back, 0 bases at V and 7 bases at J, with 13 bases in the middle. The CDR3 spans 15 residues. This chain's CDR3 is CASSLASGLNQPQHF. In DNA, the CDR3 is TGTGCCAGCAGCTTAGCCAGTGGCCTAAACCAGCCCCAGCATTTT.